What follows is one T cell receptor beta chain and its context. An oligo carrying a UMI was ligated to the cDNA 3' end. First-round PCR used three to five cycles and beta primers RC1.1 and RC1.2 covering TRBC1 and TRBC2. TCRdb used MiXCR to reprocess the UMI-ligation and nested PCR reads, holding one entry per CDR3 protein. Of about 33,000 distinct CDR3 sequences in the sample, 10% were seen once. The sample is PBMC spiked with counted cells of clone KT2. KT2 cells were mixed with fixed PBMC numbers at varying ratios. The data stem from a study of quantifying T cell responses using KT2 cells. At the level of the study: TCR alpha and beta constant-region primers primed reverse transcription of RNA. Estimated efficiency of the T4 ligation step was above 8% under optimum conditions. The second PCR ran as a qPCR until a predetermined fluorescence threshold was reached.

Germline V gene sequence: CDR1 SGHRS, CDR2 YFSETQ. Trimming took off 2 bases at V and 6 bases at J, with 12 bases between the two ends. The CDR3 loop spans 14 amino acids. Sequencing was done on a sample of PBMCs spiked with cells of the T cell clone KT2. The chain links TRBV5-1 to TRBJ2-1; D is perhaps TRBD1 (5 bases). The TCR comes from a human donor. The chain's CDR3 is CASSFQLGANEQFF. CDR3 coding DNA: TGCGCCAGCAGCTTTCAGTTAGGGGCCAATGAGCAGTTCTTC.